These 9 T cell receptor beta chains originate from one sample sequenced in a study of cytomegalovirus exposure and HLA in healthy donors. This PCR relied on a set of 60 Vbeta primers and 13 Jbeta primers. The table came from immunoSEQ multiplex PCR; TCRdb's copy has only in-frame clones and leaves some out. This sample has 120,000 or so clones, with 75% to 85% found just once. Specimen: PBMCs. The receptors stem from a young man in good health and CMV-seropositive.

V gene TRBV6-5 combines with J gene TRBJ1-2; TRBD1 is a possible D gene (5 bases). The CDR3 length is 13 residues. CDR1 MNHEY and CDR2 SVGAGI come from the germline V gene. V shed 6 bases and J shed 8 bases, with 16 bases lying between them. CDR3 in amino acids: CASSRTPEGGYTF. The CDR3 DNA is TGTGCCAGCAGCCGGACACCGGAGGGAGGCTACACCTTC.

V and J are TRBV5-1 and TRBJ1-1, with D possibly being TRBD1 (6 bases). This CDR3 comprises 16 residues. CDR1 is SGHRS, CDR2 YFSETQ, per germline. V lost 5 bases and J lost 0, with 17 bases in between. The CDR3 region is CASSIGVGAMNTEAFF. In DNA, the CDR3 is TGCGCCAGCAGTATCGGGGTGGGGGCAATGAACACTGAAGCTTTCTTT.

The J gene is TRBJ2-4, the V gene TRBV13; TRBD1 aligns across 7 bases. V gave up 1 base and J gave up 5 bases; unmatched junction bases: 2. The CDR3 has 14 amino acids. Germline CDR1 reads PRHDT; CDR2 reads FYEKMQ (reference sequence). CDR3 sequence reads: CASSLVGQENIQYF. For the CDR3, the DNA is TGTGCCAGCAGCTTAGTAGGACAGGAAAACATTCAGTACTTC.

This chain connects TRBV9 to TRBJ2-5; 12 bases match TRBD1. After removal of 3 bases from V and 1 base from J, the junction contained 1 base not matched to a gene. This CDR3 is 15 amino acids long. The germline V gene has CDR1 SGDLS and CDR2 YYNGEE. In DNA form, the CDR3 reads TGTGCCAGCAGCGCGGGACAGGGGGCCCAAGAGACCCAGTACTTC. Protein: CASSAGQGAQETQYF.

The chain has TRBV6-5 and TRBJ1-1; no reliable D call. Germline V gives CDR1 MNHEY, CDR2 SVGAGI. The CDR3 length is 13 residues. The germline V and J ends were trimmed by 5 bases and 10 bases, with 17 bases remaining between them. The CDR3 DNA is TGTGCCAGCAGTAGTACTCTTGAATTCGCAGCTTTCTTT. Residues: CASSSTLEFAAFF.

The chain is built from TRBV5-5 and TRBJ2-1; D is ambiguous. The CDR3 is 15 residues long. V lost 4 bases and J 2 bases, leaving 13 bases between the germline ends. Per the germline V gene, CDR1 is SGHKS and CDR2 is YYEKEE (reference sequence). The DNA of the CDR3 is TGTGCCAGCAGCCCACTGGTATTCGCCTACAATGAGCAGTTCTTC. This translates into CASSPLVFAYNEQFF.

A single count supports this clone. The chain employs TRBV20-1 and TRBJ1-1; D uncertain. The CDR3 consists of 11 residues. Between the trimmed V and J ends, which lost 7 bases and 6 bases, there was a span of 12 bases. CDR1 DFQATT and CDR2 SNEGSKA come from the germline V gene (reference sequence). Here the CDR3 DNA reads TGCAGTGGAGAAGGAGTCTCTGAAGCTTTCTTT. Encoded protein: CSGEGVSEAFF.

The gene calls are TRBV2 and TRBJ1-5; D gene ambiguous. Trimming removed 8 bases at V and 6 bases at J, with 14 bases between. Germline V gene data show CDR1 as SNHLY and CDR2 as FYNNEI. CDR3 size: 13 residues. The CDR3 spells CASGPGFSQPQHF. The CDR3 DNA is TGTGCCAGCGGACCGGGGTTCTCTCAGCCCCAGCATTTT.

The chain is built from TRBV27 and TRBJ1-1; D is uncertain. V lost 5 bases, J lost 2 bases, and 15 bases lay in between. The CDR3 covers 15 residues. Germline V gives CDR1 MNHEY, CDR2 SMNVEV (reference sequence). CDR3 bases: TGTGCCAGCAGTCGCACCACGGACTCAAACACTGAAGCTTTCTTT. Translation gives CASSRTTDSNTEAFF.